Presented here are 24 T cell receptor beta chains from one specimen sequenced in a study of cytomegalovirus exposure and HLA in healthy donors. 13 Jbeta primers and 60 Vbeta primers were used for the PCR. Assay used: immunoSEQ multiplex PCR; TCRdb lists only in-frame clones, some missing. The data contain approximately 150,000 clones, around four fifths of them seen just once; the ten biggest clones take up around 3.7%. The source material was PBMCs. The receptor set was obtained from a male donor in good health and CMV-seronegative.

This chain joins TRBV7-4 and TRBJ1-5; 7 bases match TRBD1. This CDR3 contains 13 residues. Unmatched junction bases numbered 3, after V lost 4 bases and J lost 6 bases. Per the germline V gene, CDR1 is SGHVT and CDR2 is SQSDAQ. DNA of the CDR3: TGTGCCAGCAGCTCAGGGGGTAGTCAGCCCCAGCATTTT. Translating gives CASSSGGSQPQHF.

The chain has TRBV25-1 and TRBJ1-1; TRBD1 aligns across 9 bases. The V gene's germline CDR1 is MGHDK and CDR2 SYGVNS. This CDR3 is built from 15 residues. The V gene end was trimmed by 5 bases and the J gene end by 10 bases; junction bases not matched to a gene: 14. For the CDR3, the DNA is TGTGCCAGCAGTAACCGGGACAGGGACCCCGTAGGAGCTTTCTTT. Residues: CASSNRDRDPVGAFF.

The chain combines TRBV4-3 with TRBJ2-5; 7 bases map to TRBD1. The J call is in doubt because the DNA end fits TRBJ2-7 better. The CDR3 totals 15 residues. Germline lookup yields CDR1 LGHNA and CDR2 YSLEER. CDR3 DNA: TGCGCCAGCAGCCGAGAGACAGGGAACGCTTACGAGCAGTACTTC. Translating it yields CASSRETGNAYEQYF.

DNA of the CDR3: TGTGCCAGCAGCTTAGCGGGAGGGCTAGGCGAGCAGTACTTC. Amino acids: CASSLAGGLGEQYF. This chain links TRBV11-2 with TRBJ2-7; TRBD2 matches 8 bases. The CDR3 extends over 14 amino acids. Trimming took 1 base from V and 6 from J; bases not matched to a gene: 5. From germline, CDR1 is SGHAT and CDR2 FQNNGV.

Remarks on this clone: The junction departs from the called germline gene at one end, perhaps through a read error. CDR3: CSSSLSRRGLAGRNYEQYF. CDR3 sequence (DNA): TGTTCCAGCAGCTTAAGTCGTCGCGGACTAGCGGGGAGGAACTACGAGCAGTACTTC. The chain has TRBV7-9 and TRBJ2-7; the match to TRBD2 covers 12 bases. Germline V CDR1 and CDR2: SEHNR, FQNEAQ (reference sequence). CDR3 length: 19 amino acids.

The chain carries TRBV13 and TRBJ2-6; 7 bases match TRBD1. The CDR3 covers 18 residues. Germline-derived CDR1 and CDR2 are PRHDT and FYEKMQ (reference sequence). The V and J ends lost 3 bases and 0 bases, in that order; junction bases with no gene match: 8. As DNA, the CDR3 is TGTGCCAGCAGCTTTTCATGGGACAGTGACTCTGGGGCCAACGTCCTGACTTTC. This translates into CASSFSWDSDSGANVLTF.

The rearrangement joins TRBV9 to TRBJ1-2; maybe TRBD1 (5 bases). Trimming pared 0 bases from V and 4 bases from J, leaving 10 bases between. Germline V gives CDR1 SGDLS, CDR2 YYNGEE. The CDR3 runs to 14 residues. CDR3 coding DNA: TGTGCCAGCAGCGTAGATGATAGGGGCTATGGCTACACCTTC. It is translated as CASSVDDRGYGYTF.

This clone was seen a single time. This chain uses TRBV11-1 with TRBJ2-5; TRBD2 aligns across 13 bases. With 5 bases clipped from V and 5 bases from J, the junction kept 11 bases outside the gene matches. Looked up from germline, CDR1 is SGHAT and CDR2 is FQDESV (reference sequence). The CDR3 runs 17 residues. The CDR3 is CASSRHGGLAGRETQYF. In nucleotides, the CDR3 is TGTGCCAGCAGCCGGCATGGGGGACTAGCGGGAAGGGAGACCCAGTACTTC.

This rearrangement joins TRBV15 to TRBJ2-6; 8 bases are shared with TRBD1. Trimming took 3 bases from V and 2 from J; bases not matched to a gene: 6. This CDR3 comprises 17 residues. The V gene's germline CDR1 is LNHNV and CDR2 YYDKDF (reference sequence). This CDR3 is CATSRDRETAGANVLTF. The CDR3 DNA reads TGTGCCACCAGCAGGGACAGGGAAACAGCTGGGGCCAACGTCCTGACTTTC.

The chain has TRBV2 and TRBJ1-1; 7 bases fit TRBD1. The CDR3 spans 16 residues. V gave up 6 bases and J gave up 5 bases; unmatched junction bases: 15. CDR1 is SNHLY and CDR2 is FYNNEI in the germline V gene. CDR3 residues: CASRFSLTGWGTEAFF. DNA for the CDR3: TGTGCCAGCAGGTTCAGTCTGACAGGGTGGGGAACTGAAGCTTTCTTT.

The chain joins TRBV6-5 to TRBJ2-5, with a weak D call TRBD1 (6 bases). CDR3 length: 16 amino acids. The germline V gene encodes CDR1 MNHEY and CDR2 SVGAGI. V was pared by 0 bases and J by 5 bases, with 16 bases between. The CDR3 spells CASSYSRGSLGETQYF. In DNA, the CDR3 is TGTGCCAGCAGTTACTCGAGGGGGTCGCTCGGGGAGACCCAGTACTTC.

Here the CDR3 reads CASGRTGLNEKLFF. The CDR3 nucleotides are TGTGCCAGCGGGAGGACAGGGCTTAATGAAAAACTGTTTTTT. The V call is TRBV2, the J call TRBJ1-4, with TRBD1 matching 8 bases. V gave up 8 bases and J gave up 4 bases; unmatched junction bases: 6. The CDR3 spans 14 residues. Germline CDR1 reads SNHLY; CDR2 reads FYNNEI.

The chain couples TRBV6-6 to TRBJ2-5, with D possibly TRBD2 on 6 matching bases. The germline V and J ends were trimmed by 1 base and 5 bases, with 11 bases remaining between them. Germline CDR1 reads MNHNY; CDR2 reads SVGAGI (reference sequence). CDR3 length equals 14 residues. The CDR3 DNA follows: TGTGCCAGCAGTTACTACGGGGGTGGGGAGACCCAGTACTTC. This codes for CASSYYGGGETQYF.

This chain connects TRBV7-7 to TRBJ2-1, with D possibly being TRBD2 (6 bases). The ends were cut back, 0 bases at V and 7 bases at J, with 13 bases in the middle. CDR3 length: 15 amino acids. Germline-derived CDR1 and CDR2 are SSHAT and FNYEAQ (reference sequence). The CDR3 loop reads CASSLAKGLSNEQFF. The DNA of the CDR3 is TGTGCCAGCAGCTTAGCCAAGGGACTTTCAAATGAGCAGTTCTTC.

This chain connects TRBV9 to TRBJ1-1; no definite D call. Germline CDR1 reads SGDLS; CDR2 reads YYNGEE. This CDR3 is built from 15 residues. V was cut by 0 bases and J by 1 base, with 10 bases left in between. CDR3 bases: TGTGCCAGCAGCGTAGCAGGAGGCGCGAACACTGAAGCTTTCTTT. It codes for CASSVAGGANTEAFF.

J is TRBJ2-2 and V is TRBV7-2; D is perhaps TRBD2 (5 bases). Germline CDR1 reads SGHTA; CDR2 reads FQGNSA. Between the trimmed V and J ends, which lost 1 base and 7 bases, there was a span of 10 bases. The CDR3 length is 14 residues. The CDR3 bases are TGTGCCAGCAGCTTAGTCCTAGAGGGCGGGGAGCTGTTTTTT. It is translated as CASSLVLEGGELFF.

The J gene is TRBJ1-1, the V gene TRBV19; 9 bases agree with TRBD1. V dropped 6 bases and J dropped 1; count of bases not matched to a gene: 9. The length of the CDR3 is 16 residues. Germline V CDR1 and CDR2: LNHDA, SQIVND (reference sequence). The CDR3, as DNA: TGTGCCAGTAGATCAGGGACAGGGTGGGGGAACACTGAAGCTTTCTTT. Protein: CASRSGTGWGNTEAFF. Full variable domain (outside the CDR3, taken from reference TRBV19 and TRBJ1-1): DGGITQSPKYLFRKEGQNVTLSCEQNLNHDAMYWYRQDPGQGLRLIYYSQIVNDFQKGDIAEGYSVSREKKESFPLTVTSAQKNPTAFYLCASRSGTGWGNTEAFFGQGTRLTVV.

The V and J genes are TRBV25-1 and TRBJ1-1; TRBD1 matches 7 bases. The CDR3 totals 15 residues. V shed 4 bases, J shed 6 bases, and the junction held 11 bases outside the gene matches. Per the germline V gene, CDR1 is MGHDK and CDR2 is SYGVNS. The CDR3 region is CASSVEQGFASEAFF. DNA of the CDR3: TGTGCCAGCAGTGTTGAACAGGGGTTCGCATCTGAAGCTTTCTTT.

This clone was picked up a small number of times. The chain recombines TRBV7-2 with TRBJ2-3, with D possibly TRBD2 on 7 matching bases. Trimming stripped 1 base from V and 3 bases from J, with 17 bases between. Germline values: CDR1 SGHTA, CDR2 FQGNSA. CDR3 length: 17 residues. The DNA of the CDR3 is TGTGCCAGCAGCTTAGAGGGGGGGGGCCTTTGGACAGATACGCAGTATTTT. It specifies CASSLEGGGLWTDTQYF.

The chain uses TRBV7-6 and TRBJ2-7; 7 bases are a match to TRBD1. CDR1 is SGHVS, CDR2 FNYEAQ, per germline. The CDR3 runs 15 residues. V lost 1 base to trimming and J lost 5 bases; unmatched junction nucleotides: 8. CDR3 region: CASSLDRSTGNEQYF. The CDR3 DNA reads as TGTGCCAGCAGCTTAGACCGTTCGACAGGGAACGAGCAGTACTTC.

The V call is TRBV28, the J call TRBJ2-3, with 9 bases matching TRBD1. The CDR3 extends over 18 amino acids. Germline V CDR1 and CDR2: MDHEN, SYDVKM. With 4 bases clipped from V and 8 bases from J, the junction kept 19 bases outside the gene matches. CDR3 region: CASSSGTGKLLMLGTQYF. For the CDR3, the DNA is TGTGCCAGCAGTTCAGGGACAGGGAAGCTCCTCATGCTTGGTACGCAGTATTTT.

The rearrangement joins TRBV6-6 to TRBJ1-2, with TRBD1 as a possible D gene (5 bases). Trimming pared 4 bases from V and 5 bases from J, leaving 14 bases between. Germline CDR1 MNHNY, CDR2 SVGAGI (reference sequence). CDR3 length: 14 residues. This CDR3 reads CASSFDSTNYGYTF. The CDR3 nucleotides are TGTGCCAGCAGTTTCGACAGCACGAATTATGGCTACACCTTC.

The chain joins TRBV6-5 to TRBJ1-5; TRBD1 might be the D (5 bases). Germline lookup yields CDR1 MNHEY and CDR2 SVGAGI. This CDR3 region has 15 residues. V was cut by 6 bases and J by 0 bases, with 12 bases left in between. Here the CDR3 reads CASRANRLSNQPQHF. The CDR3 nucleotides are TGTGCCAGCAGAGCGAACAGGCTTAGCAATCAGCCCCAGCATTTT.

The chain links TRBV5-8 to TRBJ2-7; 7 positions match TRBD1. The V segment lost 4 bases and the J segment 2 bases; nucleotides outside the gene matches: 9. The germline CDR1 and CDR2 sequences are SGHTS and YDEGEE. CDR3 length equals 15 residues. The CDR3 sequence: CASSPDRVSTYEQYF. The CDR3 DNA is TGTGCCAGCAGCCCCGACAGGGTTTCGACCTACGAGCAGTACTTC.